This TCR beta chain was recorded in a study of OX40 agonist ivuxolimab in advanced cancers. In the study overall: Earlier treatment with anti-PD-1, anti-PD-L1 or anti-CTLA-4 was permitted, and roughly 40% had received some.

The CDR3 runs 12 residues. Assay: immunoSEQ multiplex PCR; the TCRdb copy retains only in-frame clones and omits some. This table has tens of thousands of clones, just under 90% appearing once. The TCR originated in an adult with an advanced solid tumor such as melanoma, head and neck, liver or kidney cancer. This material consisted of CD4+ or CD8+ T cells sorted from blood, taken in a trial of the OX40 agonist ivuxolimab. The chain joins TRBV21-1 to TRBJ2-2. TRBV21-1 is tagged as a pseudogene. CDR3 nucleotide sequence: TGTGCCAGCCCCAAAACCACCGGGGAGCTGTTTTTT. Translated, it gives CASPKTTGELFF.